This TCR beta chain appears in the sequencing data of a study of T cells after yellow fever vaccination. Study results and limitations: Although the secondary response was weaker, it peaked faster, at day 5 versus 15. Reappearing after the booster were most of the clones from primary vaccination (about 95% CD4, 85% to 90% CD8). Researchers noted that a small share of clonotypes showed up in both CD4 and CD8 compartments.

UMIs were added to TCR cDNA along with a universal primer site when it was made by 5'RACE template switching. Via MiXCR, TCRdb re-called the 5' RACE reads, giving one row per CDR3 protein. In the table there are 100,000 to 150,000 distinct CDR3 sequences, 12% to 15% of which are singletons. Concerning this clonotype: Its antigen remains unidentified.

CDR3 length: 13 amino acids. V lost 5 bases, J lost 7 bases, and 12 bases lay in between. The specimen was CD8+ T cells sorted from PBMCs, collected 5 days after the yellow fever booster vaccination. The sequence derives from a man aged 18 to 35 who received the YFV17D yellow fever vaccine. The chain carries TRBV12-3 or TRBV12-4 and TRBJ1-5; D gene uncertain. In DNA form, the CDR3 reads TGTGCCAGCAGTCCGGGGATAGGGCAGCCCCAGCATTTT. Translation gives CASSPGIGQPQHF.